The entry that follows covers one T cell receptor (beta chain) sequence. The antigen remains undetermined. The sample comes from a study of shared clonotypes between healthy human individuals. The study, taken as a whole, reports: Naive subsets generally exceeded memory subsets in estimated richness.

Here immunoSEQ multiplex PCR was the method, and the copy in TCRdb shows in-frame clones only, minus some. The table records around 600,000 clones, about 95% of them present only once. As defined, naive CD8 cells were CD45RO-negative and positively selected for CCR7, with terminally differentiated effector memory CD45RA+ cells excluded. V lost 0 bases to trimming and J lost 8 bases; unmatched junction nucleotides: 16. The CDR3 runs to 19 residues. Germline CDR1 is MNHEY and CDR2 is SMNVEV (reference sequence). This chain uses TRBV27 with TRBJ2-1, with 10 bases aligning to TRBD2. This clonotype originated in a woman aged 30 to 39 in good health. The sequencing sample was made of naive CD8+ T cells sorted from blood. The CDR3 here is CASSLSGGGLAGVWDEQFF. In DNA form, the CDR3 reads TGTGCCAGCAGTTTATCGGGCGGAGGGCTAGCGGGGGTGTGGGATGAGCAGTTCTTC.